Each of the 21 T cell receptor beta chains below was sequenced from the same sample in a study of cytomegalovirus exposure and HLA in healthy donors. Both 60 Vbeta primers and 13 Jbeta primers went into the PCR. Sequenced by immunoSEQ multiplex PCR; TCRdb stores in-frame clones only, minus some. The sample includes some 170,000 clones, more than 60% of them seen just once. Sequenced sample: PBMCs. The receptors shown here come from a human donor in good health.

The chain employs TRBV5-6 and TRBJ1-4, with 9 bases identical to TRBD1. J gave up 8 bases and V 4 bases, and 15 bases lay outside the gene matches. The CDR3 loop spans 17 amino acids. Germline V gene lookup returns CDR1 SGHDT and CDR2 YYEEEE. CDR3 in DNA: TGTGCCAGCAGCGACACGGAGGGACAGGGAATCAAAGAAAAACTGTTTTTT. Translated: CASSDTEGQGIKEKLFF.

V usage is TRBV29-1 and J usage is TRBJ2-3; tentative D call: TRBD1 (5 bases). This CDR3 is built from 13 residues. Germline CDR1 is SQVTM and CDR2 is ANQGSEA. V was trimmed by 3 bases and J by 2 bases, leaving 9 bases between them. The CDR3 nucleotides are TGCAGCGTTGAGCCAGGGAACACAGATACGCAGTATTTT. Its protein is CSVEPGNTDTQYF.

CDR3 protein: CASTRGTLGVNTEAFF. CDR3 DNA sequence: TGCGCCAGCACGAGGGGGACGCTGGGGGTGAACACTGAAGCTTTCTTT. The chain has TRBV10-1 and TRBJ1-1, with D perhaps TRBD1 (6 bases). Trimming left V 7 bases short and J 0 bases short, with 18 bases between. This CDR3 region has 16 residues. Germline CDR1 and CDR2: WNHNN and SYGVQD (reference sequence).

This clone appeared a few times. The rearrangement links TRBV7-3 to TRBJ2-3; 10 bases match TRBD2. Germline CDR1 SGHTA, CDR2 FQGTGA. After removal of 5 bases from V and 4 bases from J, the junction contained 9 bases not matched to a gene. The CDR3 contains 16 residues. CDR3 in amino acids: CASSHPASGGSDTQYF. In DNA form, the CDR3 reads TGTGCCAGCAGCCACCCGGCTAGCGGGGGATCAGATACGCAGTATTTT.

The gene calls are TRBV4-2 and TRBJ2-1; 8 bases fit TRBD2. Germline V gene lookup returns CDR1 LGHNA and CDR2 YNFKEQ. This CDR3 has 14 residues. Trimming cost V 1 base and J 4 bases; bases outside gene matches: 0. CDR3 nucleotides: TGTGCCAGCAGCCAAGGCGGGGGGTACAATGAGCAGTTCTTC. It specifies CASSQGGGYNEQFF.

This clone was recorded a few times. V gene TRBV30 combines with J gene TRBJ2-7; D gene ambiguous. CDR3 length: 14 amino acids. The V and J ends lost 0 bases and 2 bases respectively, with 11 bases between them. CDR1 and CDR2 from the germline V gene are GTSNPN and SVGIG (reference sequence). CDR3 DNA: TGTGCCTGGAGTGTACGGGTCGGCACCTACGAGCAGTACTTC. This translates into CAWSVRVGTYEQYF.

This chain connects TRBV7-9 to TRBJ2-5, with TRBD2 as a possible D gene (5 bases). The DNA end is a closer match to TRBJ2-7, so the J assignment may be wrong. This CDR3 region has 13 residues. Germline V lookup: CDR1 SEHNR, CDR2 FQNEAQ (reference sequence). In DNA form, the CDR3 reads TGTGCCAGCATCCCAGCGGCGGGTTACGAGCAGTACTTC. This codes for CASIPAAGYEQYF.

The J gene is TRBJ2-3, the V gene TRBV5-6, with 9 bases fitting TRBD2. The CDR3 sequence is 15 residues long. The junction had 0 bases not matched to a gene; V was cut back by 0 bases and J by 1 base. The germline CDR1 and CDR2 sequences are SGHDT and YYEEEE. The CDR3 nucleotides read TGTGCCAGCAGCTTGGGCGGGGGGGGCACAGATACGCAGTATTTT. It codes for CASSLGGGGTDTQYF.

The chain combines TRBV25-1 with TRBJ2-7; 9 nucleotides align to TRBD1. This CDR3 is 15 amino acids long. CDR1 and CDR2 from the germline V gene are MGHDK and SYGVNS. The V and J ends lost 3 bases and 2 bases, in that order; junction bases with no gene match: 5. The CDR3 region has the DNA TGTGCCAGCAGTGAGGGACAGGGAGGCGCCTACGAGCAGTACTTC. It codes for CASSEGQGGAYEQYF.

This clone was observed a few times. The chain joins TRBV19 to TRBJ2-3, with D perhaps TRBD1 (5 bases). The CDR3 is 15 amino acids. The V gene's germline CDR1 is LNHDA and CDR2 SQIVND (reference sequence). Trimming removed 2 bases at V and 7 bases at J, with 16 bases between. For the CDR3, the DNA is TGTGCCAGTAGTATACTCCAGGGTGGAGAATATACGCAGTATTTT. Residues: CASSILQGGEYTQYF.

The CDR3 sequence is CASSFDRVNAFF. The CDR3 DNA sequence: TGCGCCAGCAGCTTCGACAGGGTGAATGCTTTCTTT. The chain has TRBV4-1 and TRBJ1-1; 7 bases are a match to TRBD1. With V trimmed by 5 bases and J by 11 bases, 8 bases remained unmatched. This CDR3 is built from 12 residues. Germline CDR1 is MGHRA and CDR2 is YSYEKL.

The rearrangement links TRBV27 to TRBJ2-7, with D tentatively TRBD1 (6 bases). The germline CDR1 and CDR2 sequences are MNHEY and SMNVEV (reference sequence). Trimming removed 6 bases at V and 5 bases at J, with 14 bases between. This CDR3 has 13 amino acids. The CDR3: CASSKTGVHEQYF. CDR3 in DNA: TGTGCCAGCAGCAAGACAGGCGTCCACGAGCAGTACTTC.

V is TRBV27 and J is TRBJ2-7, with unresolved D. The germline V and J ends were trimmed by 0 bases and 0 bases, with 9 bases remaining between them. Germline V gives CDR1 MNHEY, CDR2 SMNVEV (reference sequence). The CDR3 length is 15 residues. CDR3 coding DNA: TGTGCCAGCAGTTTATCCCCCCACAGCTCCTACGAGCAGTACTTC. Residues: CASSLSPHSSYEQYF.

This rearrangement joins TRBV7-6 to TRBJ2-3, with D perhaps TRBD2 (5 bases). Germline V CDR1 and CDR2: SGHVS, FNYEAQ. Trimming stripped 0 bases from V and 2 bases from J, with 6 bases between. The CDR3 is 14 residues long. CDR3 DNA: TGTGCCAGCAGCTTAGCACTAGACACAGATACGCAGTATTTT. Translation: CASSLALDTDTQYF.

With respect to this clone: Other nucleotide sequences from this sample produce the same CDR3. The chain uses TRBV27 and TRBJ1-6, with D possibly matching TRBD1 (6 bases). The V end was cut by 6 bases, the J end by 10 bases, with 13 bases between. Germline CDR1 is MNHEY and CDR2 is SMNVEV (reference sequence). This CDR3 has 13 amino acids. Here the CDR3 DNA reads TGTGCCAGCAGCCTAAACAGGGTCTCACCCCTCCACTTT. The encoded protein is CASSLNRVSPLHF.

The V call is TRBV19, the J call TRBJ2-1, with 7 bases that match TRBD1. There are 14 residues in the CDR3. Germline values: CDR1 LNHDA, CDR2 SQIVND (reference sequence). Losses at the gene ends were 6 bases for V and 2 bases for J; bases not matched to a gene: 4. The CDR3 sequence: CASSRGQAYNEQFF. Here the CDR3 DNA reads TGTGCCAGTAGCCGTGGACAGGCCTACAATGAGCAGTTCTTC. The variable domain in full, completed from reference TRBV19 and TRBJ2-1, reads DGGITQSPKYLFRKEGQNVTLSCEQNLNHDAMYWYRQDPGQGLRLIYYSQIVNDFQKGDIAEGYSVSREKKESFPLTVTSAQKNPTAFYLCASSRGQAYNEQFFGPGTRLTVL.

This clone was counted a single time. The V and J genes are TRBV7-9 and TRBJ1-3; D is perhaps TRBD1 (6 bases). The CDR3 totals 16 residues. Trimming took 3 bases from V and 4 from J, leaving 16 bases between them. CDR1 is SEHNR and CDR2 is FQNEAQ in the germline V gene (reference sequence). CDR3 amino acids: CASSLSSRTAGNTIYF. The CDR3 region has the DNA TGTGCCAGCAGCTTGTCTTCAAGGACAGCAGGAAACACCATATATTTT.

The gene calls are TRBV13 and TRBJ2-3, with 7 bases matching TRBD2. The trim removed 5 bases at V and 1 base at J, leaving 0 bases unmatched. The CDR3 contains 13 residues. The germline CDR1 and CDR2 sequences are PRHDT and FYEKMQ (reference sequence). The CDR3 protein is CASSAGGTDTQYF. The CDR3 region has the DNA TGTGCCAGCAGCGCGGGGGGCACAGATACGCAGTATTTT.

CDR3 amino acids: CSVRTGPMNTEAFF. The CDR3 DNA follows: TGCAGCGTCAGGACAGGGCCCATGAACACTGAAGCTTTCTTT. The chain has TRBV29-1 and TRBJ1-1; TRBD1 matches at 8 bases. This CDR3 contains 14 residues. Germline CDR1 SQVTM, CDR2 ANQGSEA. The J segment lost 0 bases and the V segment lost 6 bases, leaving 6 bases of the junction unmatched. The full variable domain, in which reference TRBV29-1 and TRBJ1-1 provide the parts outside the CDR3, is SAVISQKPSRDICQRGTSLTIQCQVDSQVTMMFWYRQQPGQSLTLIATANQGSEATYESGFVIDKFPISRPNLTFSTLTVSNMSPEDSSIYLCSVRTGPMNTEAFFGQGTRLTVV.

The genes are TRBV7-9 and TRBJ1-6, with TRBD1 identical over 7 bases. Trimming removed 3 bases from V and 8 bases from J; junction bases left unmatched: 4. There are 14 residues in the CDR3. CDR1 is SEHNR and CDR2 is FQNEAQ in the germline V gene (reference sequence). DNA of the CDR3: TGTGCCAGCAGCTTTACAGGGGAAGATTCACCCCTCCACTTT. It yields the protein CASSFTGEDSPLHF.

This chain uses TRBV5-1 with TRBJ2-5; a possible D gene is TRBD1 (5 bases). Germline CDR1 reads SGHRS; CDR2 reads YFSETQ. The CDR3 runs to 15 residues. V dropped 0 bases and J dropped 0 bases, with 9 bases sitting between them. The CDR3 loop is CASSLVARDQETQYF. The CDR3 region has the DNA TGCGCCAGCAGCTTGGTAGCCAGGGACCAAGAGACCCAGTACTTC.